Below, 22 T cell receptor beta chains from the same sample are listed, as sequenced in a study of OX40 agonist ivuxolimab in advanced cancers. Sequencing used immunoSEQ multiplex PCR; TCRdb keeps in-frame clones, though not all of them. The sample lists tens of thousands of clones, 88% occurring once. The material was CD4+ or CD8+ T cells sorted from blood, obtained in a trial of the OX40 agonist ivuxolimab. The source is an adult with an advanced solid tumor such as melanoma, head and neck, liver or kidney cancer.

The CDR3 sequence: CASSYTLNTEAFF. DNA of the CDR3: TGTGCCAGCAGTTACACTTTGAACACTGAAGCTTTCTTT. The chain uses TRBV6-6 and TRBJ1-1; no clear D. This CDR3 is built from 13 residues. Trimming left V 2 bases short and J 0 bases short, with 4 bases between. Germline V gene lookup returns CDR1 MNHNY and CDR2 SVGAGI (reference sequence).

This clone showed up just once. The chain couples TRBV7-6 to TRBJ2-5; 7 bases are a match to TRBD1. The germline V gene encodes CDR1 SGHVS and CDR2 FNYEAQ. The CDR3 is made up of 17 amino acids. After removal of 5 bases from V and 0 bases from J, the junction contained 12 bases not matched to a gene. The DNA of the CDR3 is TGTGCCAGCAGCCTCCCTAATGGGACAGCGTACCAAGAGACCCAGTACTTC. Translating it yields CASSLPNGTAYQETQYF. The full variable domain, completed using reference TRBV7-6 and TRBJ2-5, is GAGVSQSPRYKVTKRGQDVALRCDPISGHVSLYWYRQALGQGPEFLTYFNYEAQQDKSGLPNDRFSAERPEGSISTLTIQRTEQRDSAMYRCASSLPNGTAYQETQYFGPGTRLLVL.

This chain joins TRBV9 and TRBJ2-2, with 12 bases fitting TRBD2. With 3 bases clipped from V and 6 bases from J, the junction kept 3 bases outside the gene matches. The germline CDR1 and CDR2 sequences are SGDLS and YYNGEE. The CDR3 contains 15 residues. CDR3 sequence: CASSASGGEAGELFF. The CDR3 bases are TGTGCCAGCAGCGCTAGCGGGGGGGAGGCCGGGGAGCTGTTTTTT.

The chain recombines TRBV5-1 with TRBJ2-1; D is perhaps TRBD1 (6 bases). Trimming shortened V by 3 bases and J by 0 bases, and 10 bases separated the two germline ends. The CDR3 contains 15 residues. In germline, CDR1 is SGHRS, CDR2 YFSETQ. The CDR3 bases are TGCGCCAGCAGCTCTACAGGGCTCTCCTACAATGAGCAGTTCTTC. Amino acid sequence: CASSSTGLSYNEQFF. Together with reference TRBV5-1 and TRBJ2-1, the CDR3 gives the full variable domain: KAGVTQTPRYLIKTRGQQVTLSCSPISGHRSVSWYQQTPGQGLQFLFEYFSETQRNKGNFPGRFSGRQFSNSRSEMNVSTLELGDSALYLCASSSTGLSYNEQFFGPGTRLTVL.

V gene TRBV7-9 combines with J gene TRBJ2-7; no firm D call. With 4 bases removed from V and 0 bases from J, the gap between germline ends came to 10 bases. CDR1 and CDR2 from the germline V gene are SEHNR and FQNEAQ (reference sequence). The CDR3 has 14 residues. The CDR3, as DNA: TGTGCCAGCAGCTCCGACTTGCTCTCCTACGAGCAGTACTTC. Translating it yields CASSSDLLSYEQYF.

The chain links TRBV7-8 to TRBJ2-1, with TRBD1 identical over 7 bases. The CDR3 has 17 amino acids. Germline trimming cut 3 bases from V and 8 bases from J; bases unmatched to any gene: 16. CDR1 and CDR2 (germline): SGHVS, FQNEAQ. The chain's CDR3 is CASSFSRYDRARDEQFF. The CDR3 nucleotides are TGTGCCAGCAGCTTTTCCCGCTATGACAGGGCGCGGGATGAGCAGTTCTTC.

The gene calls are TRBV5-4 and TRBJ2-7, with 7 bases lining up with TRBD2. Trimming took 2 bases from V and 7 from J; bases not matched to a gene: 12. Germline assignment: CDR1 SGHNT and CDR2 YYREEE (reference sequence). CDR3 length: 15 amino acids. CDR3 loop: CASSFSSGADEEQYF. The CDR3 bases are TGTGCCAGCAGCTTCTCTAGCGGAGCGGATGAAGAGCAGTACTTC.

This clone was seen only a few times. The rearrangement links TRBV6-5 to TRBJ2-1, with D perhaps given as TRBD1 or TRBD2 (5 bases each). The germline CDR1 and CDR2 sequences are MNHEY and SVGAGI. The CDR3 has 14 residues. Trimming left V 2 bases short and J 6 bases short, with 11 bases between. CDR3 nucleotide sequence: TGTGCCAGCAGTTACGGGACGGTAATCAATGAGCAGTTCTTC. Translated: CASSYGTVINEQFF.

CDR3: CASSDSVRGWTQYF. DNA for the CDR3: TGTGCCAGCAGTGATTCGGTCAGGGGGTGGACCCAGTACTTC. The gene calls are TRBV2 and TRBJ2-5; 7 positions match TRBD1. The CDR3 loop spans 14 amino acids. The ends lost 3 bases at V and 7 bases at J; junction bases unmatched: 8. Germline V lookup: CDR1 SNHLY, CDR2 FYNNEI.

In its sample, this clone was seen a few times. This chain connects TRBV4-1 to TRBJ2-1; the match to TRBD2 covers 9 bases. This CDR3 region has 16 residues. J lost 4 bases, V lost 0 bases, and 4 bases had no gene match. The V gene's germline CDR1 is MGHRA and CDR2 YSYEKL. CDR3 residues: CASSQEGAGGYNEQFF. The CDR3 bases are TGCGCCAGCAGCCAAGAGGGAGCGGGAGGATACAATGAGCAGTTCTTC.

The genes are TRBV28 and TRBJ1-3; D unresolved. V gave up 3 bases and J gave up 0 bases, with 9 bases separating them. Looked up from germline, CDR1 is MDHEN and CDR2 is SYDVKM. The CDR3 is 15 amino acids. In DNA, the CDR3 is TGTGCCAGCAGTTTGGGCCTTAACTCTGGAAACACCATATATTTT. Translation: CASSLGLNSGNTIYF.

This clone has just one count. This chain uses TRBV7-2 with TRBJ2-1; TRBD2 matches 9 bases. J gave up 4 bases and V 4 bases, and 5 bases lay outside the gene matches. Germline CDR1 is SGHTA and CDR2 is FQGNSA. This CDR3 is built from 15 residues. The CDR3 reads CASSSSGLAYNEQFF. The CDR3 DNA reads as TGTGCCAGCAGCTCCTCGGGACTAGCATACAATGAGCAGTTCTTC.

CDR3 sequence reads: CASSGVANEKLFF. The DNA for the CDR3 is TGTGCCAGCAGCGGGGTGGCTAATGAAAAACTGTTTTTT. The J gene is TRBJ1-4, the V gene TRBV7-9, with D unresolved. V shed 5 bases and J shed 3 bases, with 7 bases lying between them. The CDR3 is 13 residues long. CDR1 is SEHNR, CDR2 FQNEAQ, per germline (reference sequence).

This chain connects TRBV2 to TRBJ2-3; the match to TRBD2 covers 8 bases. The germline V gene has CDR1 SNHLY and CDR2 FYNNEI. The ends lost 3 bases at V and 4 bases at J; junction bases unmatched: 9. The CDR3 is 16 amino acids. CDR3 in amino acids: CASSEGLGARADTQYF. The CDR3 DNA reads as TGTGCCAGCAGTGAGGGACTAGGGGCACGGGCAGATACGCAGTATTTT.

J is TRBJ2-5 and V is TRBV29-1; D is ambiguous. CDR3 length equals 14 residues. The germline gives CDR1 SQVTM, CDR2 ANQGSEA. Trimming removed 0 bases at V and 5 bases at J, with 13 bases between. CDR3: CSVEDGRVWETQYF. CDR3 nucleotides: TGCAGCGTTGAAGATGGAAGAGTATGGGAGACCCAGTACTTC.

V usage is TRBV6-4 and J usage is TRBJ2-3; 12 bases are shared with TRBD2. Germline CDR1 is MRHNA and CDR2 is SNTAGT. Germline trimming cut 4 bases from V and 5 bases from J; bases unmatched to any gene: 4. The CDR3 is made up of 15 amino acids. CDR3 in DNA: TGTGCCAGCAGTGGACTAGCGGGAGCCCTAGATACGCAGTATTTT. It encodes CASSGLAGALDTQYF.

The chain combines TRBV19 with TRBJ2-3; no clear D. V was clipped by 4 bases and J by 6 bases, with 11 bases between them. Per germline, CDR1 LNHDA and CDR2 SQIVND (reference sequence). The CDR3 consists of 13 residues. In DNA form, the CDR3 reads TGTGCCAGTAGTAGTTCAGTTGGGGATACGCAGTATTTT. Its translation is CASSSSVGDTQYF.

The chain recombines TRBV30 with TRBJ2-1; D call uncertain. Germline CDR1 and CDR2: GTSNPN and SVGIG (reference sequence). The CDR3 runs 13 residues. V was cut by 1 base and J by 8 bases, with 12 bases left in between. The chain's CDR3 is CAWSGPGPDEQFF. CDR3 nucleotide sequence: TGTGCCTGGAGTGGGCCCGGGCCAGATGAGCAGTTCTTC.

The chain couples TRBV7-9 to TRBJ1-5; D remains ambiguous. CDR3 size: 14 residues. Germline assignment: CDR1 SEHNR and CDR2 FQNEAQ (reference sequence). V dropped 4 bases and J dropped 1 base, with 8 bases sitting between them. In DNA form, the CDR3 reads TGTGCCAGCAGCTATACGGACAGCAATCAGCCCCAGCATTTT. Its protein product is CASSYTDSNQPQHF.

V usage is TRBV28 and J usage is TRBJ1-5, with TRBD1 as a possible D gene (6 bases). The V gene lost 6 bases and the J gene lost 6 bases, with 15 bases spanning the gap. The germline CDR1 and CDR2 sequences are MDHEN and SYDVKM. There are 14 residues in the CDR3. CDR3: CASRPQGSFQPQHF. The CDR3 DNA reads as TGTGCCAGCAGGCCTCAGGGGTCCTTTCAGCCCCAGCATTTT.

The gene calls are TRBV29-1 and TRBJ2-2; 7 bases fit TRBD2. The CDR3 is made up of 16 amino acids. CDR1 and CDR2 from the germline V gene are SQVTM and ANQGSEA. With 5 bases clipped from V and 0 bases from J, the junction kept 9 bases outside the gene matches. The CDR3 protein is CSVTLGAGANTGELFF. The CDR3 region has the DNA TGCAGCGTTACCCTCGGGGCGGGGGCGAACACCGGGGAGCTGTTTTTT.

The V and J genes are TRBV6-6 and TRBJ1-4; TRBD1 might be the D (6 bases). Trimming took 8 bases from V and 8 from J, leaving 15 bases between them. Germline V gene lookup returns CDR1 MNHNY and CDR2 SVGAGI (reference sequence). This CDR3 is built from 13 residues. CDR3 protein: CASGTYREEKLFF. In DNA, the CDR3 is TGTGCCAGCGGGACGTACAGGGAAGAAAAACTGTTTTTT.